Shown below are 5 T cell receptor beta chains from a single sample sequenced in a study of CD8+ T cells in alopecia areata. Isolated RNA was reverse transcribed into cDNA used as the sequencing template. The data were produced by immunoSEQ multiplex PCR, yet TCRdb's version contains in-frame clones alone and is incomplete. The sample holds some 130,000 clones; roughly 53% are singletons and the top ten take under 7.5%. This sample comprised CD4+ T cells sorted from blood, obtained at week 0. These receptors were obtained from a human donor with alopecia areata.

The chain uses TRBV5-1 and TRBJ2-1; D is possibly TRBD1 or TRBD2 (5 bases each). This CDR3 has 16 residues. Between the trimmed V and J ends, which lost 0 bases and 0 bases, there was a span of 10 bases. Looked up from germline, CDR1 is SGHRS and CDR2 is YFSETQ. CDR3 loop: CASSLAGPYSYNEQFF. As DNA, the CDR3 is TGCGCCAGCAGCTTGGCGGGGCCCTACTCCTACAATGAGCAGTTCTTC. Looking up the rest from reference TRBV5-1 and TRBJ2-1 gives the full variable domain: KAGVTQTPRYLIKTRGQQVTLSCSPISGHRSVSWYQQTPGQGLQFLFEYFSETQRNKGNFPGRFSGRQFSNSRSEMNVSTLELGDSALYLCASSLAGPYSYNEQFFGPGTRLTVL.

V gene TRBV9 combines with J gene TRBJ2-3, with TRBD1 as a possible D gene (6 bases). Trimming stripped 2 bases from V and 2 bases from J, with 12 bases between. This CDR3 has 15 residues. Germline CDR1 reads SGDLS; CDR2 reads YYNGEE. CDR3 sequence (DNA): TGTGCCAGCAGCGTCCGGGACATTCCCACAGATACGCAGTATTTT. Its translation: CASSVRDIPTDTQYF.

Of note for this clone: The same CDR3 is also encoded by other DNA sequences in this sample. V and J are TRBV30 and TRBJ2-7; D remains ambiguous. The V end lost 1 base, the J end lost 3 bases, and 4 bases lay between the germline ends. The CDR3 contains 11 residues. Germline V gene sequence: CDR1 GTSNPN, CDR2 SVGIG (reference sequence). Here the CDR3 DNA reads TGTGCCTGGAGTGGGGGCTACGAGCAGTACTTC. It yields the protein CAWSGGYEQYF.

This sequence joins TRBV29-1 and TRBJ2-5; 10 bases line up with TRBD2. This CDR3 is 15 amino acids long. With 0 bases clipped from V and 1 base from J, the junction kept 2 bases outside the gene matches. The V gene's germline CDR1 is SQVTM and CDR2 ANQGSEA. CDR3 bases: TGCAGCGTTGAAGATCAGCGGGGGGGCCAAGAGACCCAGTACTTC. It specifies CSVEDQRGGQETQYF.

V and J are TRBV30 and TRBJ1-2; 7 bases are a match to TRBD1. CDR1 and CDR2 (germline): GTSNPN, SVGIG (reference sequence). V dropped 3 bases and J dropped 2; count of bases not matched to a gene: 6. CDR3 length: 14 residues. CDR3 in amino acids: CAWSSLTGNYGYTF. The CDR3 DNA reads as TGTGCCTGGAGCTCATTGACAGGGAACTATGGCTACACCTTC.